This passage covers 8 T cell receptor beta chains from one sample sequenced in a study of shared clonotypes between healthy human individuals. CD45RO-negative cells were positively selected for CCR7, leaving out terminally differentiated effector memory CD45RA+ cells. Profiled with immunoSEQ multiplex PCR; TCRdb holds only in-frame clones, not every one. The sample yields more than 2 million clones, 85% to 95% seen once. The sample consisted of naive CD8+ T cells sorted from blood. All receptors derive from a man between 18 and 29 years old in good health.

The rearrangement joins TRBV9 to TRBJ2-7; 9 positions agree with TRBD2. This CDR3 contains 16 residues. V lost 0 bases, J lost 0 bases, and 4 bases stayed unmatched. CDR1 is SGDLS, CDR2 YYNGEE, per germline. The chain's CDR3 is CASSVGASGISYEQYF. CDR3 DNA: TGTGCCAGCAGCGTAGGAGCTAGCGGGATCTCCTACGAGCAGTACTTC.

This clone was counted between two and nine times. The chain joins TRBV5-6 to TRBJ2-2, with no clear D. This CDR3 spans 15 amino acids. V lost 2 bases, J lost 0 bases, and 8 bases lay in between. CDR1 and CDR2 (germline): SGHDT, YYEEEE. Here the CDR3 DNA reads TGTGCCAGCAGCTTTCGACTTACGAACACCGGGGAGCTGTTTTTT. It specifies CASSFRLTNTGELFF.

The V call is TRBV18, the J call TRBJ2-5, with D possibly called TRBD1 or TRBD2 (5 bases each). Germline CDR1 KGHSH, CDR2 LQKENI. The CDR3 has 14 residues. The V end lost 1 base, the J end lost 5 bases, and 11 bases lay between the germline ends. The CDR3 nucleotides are TGTGCCAGCTCACCACTGGGGACCCTTGAGACCCAGTACTTC. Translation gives CASSPLGTLETQYF.

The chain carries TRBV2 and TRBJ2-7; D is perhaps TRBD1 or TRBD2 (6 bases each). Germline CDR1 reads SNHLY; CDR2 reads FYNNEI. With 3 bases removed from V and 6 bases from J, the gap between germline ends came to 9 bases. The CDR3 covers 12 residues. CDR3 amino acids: CASSDSGAEQYF. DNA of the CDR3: TGTGCCAGCAGTGATTCGGGGGCCGAGCAGTACTTC.

In DNA form, the CDR3 reads TGTGCCAGCAGCGTAGCTAGGCAGTCGGGAGTGGGGGAGCTGTTTTTT. Its translation is CASSVARQSGVGELFF. This chain connects TRBV9 to TRBJ2-2, with D perhaps matching TRBD2 (6 bases). Germline loops: CDR1 SGDLS, CDR2 YYNGEE. This CDR3 spans 16 amino acids. Trimming pared 0 bases from V and 8 bases from J, leaving 17 bases between.

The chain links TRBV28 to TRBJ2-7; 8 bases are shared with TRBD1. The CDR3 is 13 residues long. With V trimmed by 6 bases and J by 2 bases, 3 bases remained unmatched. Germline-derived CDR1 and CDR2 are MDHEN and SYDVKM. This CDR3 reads CASRETGAYEQYF. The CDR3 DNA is TGTGCCAGCAGGGAGACAGGGGCCTACGAGCAGTACTTC.

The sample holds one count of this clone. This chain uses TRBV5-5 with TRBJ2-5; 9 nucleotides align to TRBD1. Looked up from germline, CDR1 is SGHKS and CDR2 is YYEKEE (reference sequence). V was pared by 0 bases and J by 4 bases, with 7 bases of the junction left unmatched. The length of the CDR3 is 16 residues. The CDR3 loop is CASSLVRTGVGETQYF. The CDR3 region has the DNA TGTGCCAGCAGCTTGGTCCGGACAGGGGTTGGAGAGACCCAGTACTTC. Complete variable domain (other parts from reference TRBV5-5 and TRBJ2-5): DAGVTQSPTHLIKTRGQQVTLRCSPISGHKSVSWYQQVLGQGPQFIFQYYEKEERGRGNFPDRFSARQFPNYSSELNVNALLLGDSALYLCASSLVRTGVGETQYFGPGTRLLVL.

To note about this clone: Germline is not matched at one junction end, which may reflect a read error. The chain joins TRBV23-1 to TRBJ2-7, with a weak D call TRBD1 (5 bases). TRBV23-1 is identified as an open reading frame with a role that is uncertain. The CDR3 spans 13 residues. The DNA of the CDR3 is TGCGCCAGCACACAGGAGCTCAAGGACGAACAGTACTTC. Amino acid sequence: CASTQELKDEQYF.